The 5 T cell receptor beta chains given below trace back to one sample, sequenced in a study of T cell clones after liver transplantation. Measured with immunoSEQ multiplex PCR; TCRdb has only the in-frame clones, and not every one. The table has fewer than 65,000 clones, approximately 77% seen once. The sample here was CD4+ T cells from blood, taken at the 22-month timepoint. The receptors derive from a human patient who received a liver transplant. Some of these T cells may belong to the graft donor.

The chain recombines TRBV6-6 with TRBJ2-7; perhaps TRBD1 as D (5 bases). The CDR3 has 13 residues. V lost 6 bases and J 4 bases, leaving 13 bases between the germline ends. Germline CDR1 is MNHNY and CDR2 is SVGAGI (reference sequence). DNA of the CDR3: TGTGCCAGCAGACTTACTGGGGCGTACGAGCAGTACTTC. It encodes CASRLTGAYEQYF.

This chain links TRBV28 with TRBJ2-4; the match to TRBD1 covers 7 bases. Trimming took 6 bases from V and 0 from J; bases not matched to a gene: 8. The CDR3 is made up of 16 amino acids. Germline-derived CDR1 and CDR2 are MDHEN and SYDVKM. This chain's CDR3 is CASSPDRRLAKNIQYF. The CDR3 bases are TGTGCCAGCAGCCCGGACAGGCGGTTAGCCAAAAACATTCAGTACTTC. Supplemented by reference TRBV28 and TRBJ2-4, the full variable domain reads DVKVTQSSRYLVKRTGEKVFLECVQDMDHENMFWYRQDPGLGLRLIYFSYDVKMKEKGDIPEGYSVSREKKERFSLILESASTNQTSMYLCASSPDRRLAKNIQYFGAGTRLSVL.

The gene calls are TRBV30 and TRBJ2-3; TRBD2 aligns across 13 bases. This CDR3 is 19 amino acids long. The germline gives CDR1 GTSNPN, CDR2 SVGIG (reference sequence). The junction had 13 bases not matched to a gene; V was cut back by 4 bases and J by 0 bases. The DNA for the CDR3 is TGTGCCTGGACCAGACCGGGACTAGCGGGGCTCCGAAGCACAGATACGCAGTATTTT. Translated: CAWTRPGLAGLRSTDTQYF.

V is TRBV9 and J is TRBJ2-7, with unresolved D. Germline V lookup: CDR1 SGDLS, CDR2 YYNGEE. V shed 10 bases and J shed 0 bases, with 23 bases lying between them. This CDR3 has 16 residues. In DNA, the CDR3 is TGTGCCGGTTGGAAGGAGAACAGCGATTTCTCCTACGAGCAGTACTTC. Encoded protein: CAGWKENSDFSYEQYF.

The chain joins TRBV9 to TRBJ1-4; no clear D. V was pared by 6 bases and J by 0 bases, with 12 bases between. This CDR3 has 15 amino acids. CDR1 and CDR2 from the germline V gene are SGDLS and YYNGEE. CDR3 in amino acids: CASNPSASTNEKLFF. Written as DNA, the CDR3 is TGTGCCAGCAACCCTTCGGCTTCAACTAATGAAAAACTGTTTTTT. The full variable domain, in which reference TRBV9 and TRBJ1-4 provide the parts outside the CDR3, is DSGVTQTPKHLITATGQRVTLRCSPRSGDLSVYWYQQSLDQGLQFLIQYYNGEERAKGNILERFSAQQFPDLHSELNLSSLELGDSALYFCASNPSASTNEKLFFGSGTQLSVL.